This T cell receptor beta chain was recovered during a study of shared clonotypes between healthy human individuals (dated by TCRdb to about 2020). Background on the whole study: The cohort included three men and a couple of women between 18 and 49 years of age. For each donor, CD4 naive and CD4 memory were each run on three plates, CD8 naive on two plates, and CD8 memory on one plate. To estimate repertoire size and how much clonotype sharing occurs between individuals, the study deeply sequenced the blood TCR repertoires of several healthy adults. Libraries were prepared and TCR repertoires were sequenced by different laboratories using diverse techniques, in order to increase sequencing depth and limit assay-specific biases. Each donor's leukapheresis produced roughly between roughly 0.85 and 9 billion PBMCs. What the study reported, not specific to this receptor: About 5% of naive CD4, around 3.5% of naive CD8, roughly 2.5% of memory CD4, and approximately 0.4% of memory CD8 clonotypes were shared across several donors. Because the study included only a small number of donors, the genetic and exposure-history diversity represented was limited. Higher generation probabilities were observed for clonotypes shared by all four sorted-subset donors than for non-shared clonotypes. Larger estimated clonotype richness was generally found for naive subsets than for memory subsets. Only blood was sampled, and tissue TCR repertoires likely differ from those in blood. Based on pairwise subsampling, the degree of clonotype sharing among donors was expected to be affected by sequencing depth. Even with the large sequencing depth, rarefaction of the sorted-subset datasets indicated that sequencing was incomplete.

Measured from the cysteine to the phenylalanine, the CDR3 is 15 residues long. Only CDR3 DNA is held: 45 bases, read in frame from base 1. Compared with germline, V lacks 7 bases and J lacks 3 bases; bases without a gene match: 8. Via the germline V gene, CDR1 is MDHEN and CDR2 SYDVKM. Healthy HIV-negative adults with no recently reported acute infections or vaccinations were included as donors. Every donor was a Caucasian adult residing in Nashville, Tennessee, USA. CD4+ T cells were enriched by magnetic negative selection, after which naive cells were positively selected on CD45RA and the negative fraction was taken as the memory subset. After blood collection by leukapheresis, PBMCs were isolated using Ficoll-Histopaque density gradient centrifugation and then cryopreserved in the vapor phase of liquid nitrogen. Purity and quantity of every magnetically sorted T cell population were checked by analytical flow cytometry. Genomic DNA was isolated from each sorted fraction and quantified by UV absorbance on a Nanodrop 2000c.

Worth noting for this clone: The antigen it recognizes is unknown. Per-nucleotide qualities are absent, and no much larger clonotype sits a single base away.

TCR CDR3 regions were amplified from genomic DNA by multiplex PCR using the deep immunoSEQ assay. For each cell subset, the extracted genomic DNA was distributed evenly across all wells of several immunoSEQ 96-well plates, and each plate served as one replicate. For sorted subsets, roughly 200 ng genomic DNA, equal to tens of thousands of T cell genomes, was loaded into each replicate PCR. The purified libraries were quantified using a Qubit 3.0 fluorometer, sized with a Bioanalyzer 2100, and then quantified again using the KAPA Library Quantification kit. Every immunoSEQ 96-well plate was sequenced on a dedicated single-read 150-cycle Illumina NextSeq 550 flow cell. In the original analysis: Because the immunoSEQ output included only junctional sequences and no quality scores, the filtering could not be the same as the filtering used for full-length reads. Sequences were annotated with PyIR, a Python wrapper for IgBLAST v1.9, and V/J genes and CDR3 were assigned using IMGT germline references. Any read was removed if the V/J assignment was weak (E-value above 1e-6), the CDR3 was missing, or the read contained stop codons, out-of-frame junctions, or ambiguous translated residues. V3J clonotypes were defined by identical inferred V gene, J gene, and CDR3 amino acid sequence. To compute the percentage overlap between repertoires, the number of shared unique clonotypes was divided by the size of the smaller repertoire. RTK rarefaction, the Chao1 estimator, and Recon v2.1 estimates of unobserved clonotypes were used to assess repertoire richness. Generation probabilities were computed with OLGA for all TCRbeta clonotypes obtained by the gDNA method from several donors. As stored in TCRdb, this immuneACCESS dataset retains in-frame rearrangements with V and J assigned. A fraction of the clones does not appear; measured against another copy, unresolved V genes explain less than half of the discrepancy, and the remainder lacks a known reason. V, J and clone size are those of that table, while D and trimming were read from the DNA. The sample table records under 600,000 clones; around 97% of these occur just once. Of the sample, 0.055% to 0.07% is held by the ten largest clones.

The sample was naive CD4+ T cells sorted from blood. The cell subset or site tag for this specimen amounts to: CD45RA+ positively selected. The receptor was derived from a woman aged 30 to 39 in good health. The V gene is TRBV28 and the J gene is TRBJ2-1; TRBD2 aligns with 8 central bases. The CDR3 region has the sequence CASISVAGSYNEQFF. Here is the DNA: TGTGCCAGCATCTCGGTAGCGGGGAGCTACAATGAGCAGTTCTTC.